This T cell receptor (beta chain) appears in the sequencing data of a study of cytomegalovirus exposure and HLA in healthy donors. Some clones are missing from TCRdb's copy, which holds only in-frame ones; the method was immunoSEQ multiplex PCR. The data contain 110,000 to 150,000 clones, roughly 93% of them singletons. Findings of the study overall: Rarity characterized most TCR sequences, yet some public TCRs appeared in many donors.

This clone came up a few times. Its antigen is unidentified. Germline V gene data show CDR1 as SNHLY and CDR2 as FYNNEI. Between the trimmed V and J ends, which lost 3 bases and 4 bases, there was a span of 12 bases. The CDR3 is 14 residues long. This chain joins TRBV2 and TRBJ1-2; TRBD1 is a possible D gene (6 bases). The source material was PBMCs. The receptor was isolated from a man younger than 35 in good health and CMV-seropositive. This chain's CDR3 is CASSEWGPRYGYTF. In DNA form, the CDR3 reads TGTGCCAGCAGTGAGTGGGGGCCACGCTATGGCTACACCTTC.